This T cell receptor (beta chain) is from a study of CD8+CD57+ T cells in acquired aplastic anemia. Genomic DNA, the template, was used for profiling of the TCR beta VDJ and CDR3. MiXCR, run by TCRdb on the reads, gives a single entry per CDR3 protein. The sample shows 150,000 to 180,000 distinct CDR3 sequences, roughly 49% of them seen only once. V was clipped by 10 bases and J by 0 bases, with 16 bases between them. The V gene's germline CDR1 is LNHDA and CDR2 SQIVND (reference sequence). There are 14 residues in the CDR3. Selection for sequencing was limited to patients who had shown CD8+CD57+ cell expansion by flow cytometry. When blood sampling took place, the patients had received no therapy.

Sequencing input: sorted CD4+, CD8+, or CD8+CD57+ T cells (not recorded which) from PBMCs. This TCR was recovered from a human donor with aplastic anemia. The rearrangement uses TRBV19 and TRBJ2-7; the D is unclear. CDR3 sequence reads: CANAASLSSYEQYF. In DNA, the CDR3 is TGTGCCAATGCAGCGTCGCTTTCCTCCTACGAGCAGTACTTC. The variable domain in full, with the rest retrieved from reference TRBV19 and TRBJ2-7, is DGGITQSPKYLFRKEGQNVTLSCEQNLNHDAMYWYRQDPGQGLRLIYYSQIVNDFQKGDIAEGYSVSREKKESFPLTVTSAQKNPTAFYLCANAASLSSYEQYFGPGTRLTVT.